This T cell receptor (beta chain) derives from a study of blood T cell repertoires in COVID-19. The method was immunoSEQ multiplex PCR; TCRdb's version includes in-frame clones alone and lacks a portion of them. The data show approximately 72,000 clones, with 70% to 90% seen just once and roughly 25% held by the top ten. CDR1 and CDR2 from the germline V gene are MNHEY and SMNVEV (reference sequence). This CDR3 spans 12 amino acids. V was pared by 5 bases and J by 4 bases, with 1 base of the junction left unmatched. The sequencing input was peripheral blood. The rearrangement uses TRBV27 and TRBJ1-1, with 7 nucleotides matching TRBD1. The receptor's source is a man between 50 and 59 years old with acute or convalescent COVID-19. The CDR3 loop reads CASSPGGTEAFF. In DNA, the CDR3 is TGTGCCAGCAGTCCAGGGGGCACTGAAGCTTTCTTT.